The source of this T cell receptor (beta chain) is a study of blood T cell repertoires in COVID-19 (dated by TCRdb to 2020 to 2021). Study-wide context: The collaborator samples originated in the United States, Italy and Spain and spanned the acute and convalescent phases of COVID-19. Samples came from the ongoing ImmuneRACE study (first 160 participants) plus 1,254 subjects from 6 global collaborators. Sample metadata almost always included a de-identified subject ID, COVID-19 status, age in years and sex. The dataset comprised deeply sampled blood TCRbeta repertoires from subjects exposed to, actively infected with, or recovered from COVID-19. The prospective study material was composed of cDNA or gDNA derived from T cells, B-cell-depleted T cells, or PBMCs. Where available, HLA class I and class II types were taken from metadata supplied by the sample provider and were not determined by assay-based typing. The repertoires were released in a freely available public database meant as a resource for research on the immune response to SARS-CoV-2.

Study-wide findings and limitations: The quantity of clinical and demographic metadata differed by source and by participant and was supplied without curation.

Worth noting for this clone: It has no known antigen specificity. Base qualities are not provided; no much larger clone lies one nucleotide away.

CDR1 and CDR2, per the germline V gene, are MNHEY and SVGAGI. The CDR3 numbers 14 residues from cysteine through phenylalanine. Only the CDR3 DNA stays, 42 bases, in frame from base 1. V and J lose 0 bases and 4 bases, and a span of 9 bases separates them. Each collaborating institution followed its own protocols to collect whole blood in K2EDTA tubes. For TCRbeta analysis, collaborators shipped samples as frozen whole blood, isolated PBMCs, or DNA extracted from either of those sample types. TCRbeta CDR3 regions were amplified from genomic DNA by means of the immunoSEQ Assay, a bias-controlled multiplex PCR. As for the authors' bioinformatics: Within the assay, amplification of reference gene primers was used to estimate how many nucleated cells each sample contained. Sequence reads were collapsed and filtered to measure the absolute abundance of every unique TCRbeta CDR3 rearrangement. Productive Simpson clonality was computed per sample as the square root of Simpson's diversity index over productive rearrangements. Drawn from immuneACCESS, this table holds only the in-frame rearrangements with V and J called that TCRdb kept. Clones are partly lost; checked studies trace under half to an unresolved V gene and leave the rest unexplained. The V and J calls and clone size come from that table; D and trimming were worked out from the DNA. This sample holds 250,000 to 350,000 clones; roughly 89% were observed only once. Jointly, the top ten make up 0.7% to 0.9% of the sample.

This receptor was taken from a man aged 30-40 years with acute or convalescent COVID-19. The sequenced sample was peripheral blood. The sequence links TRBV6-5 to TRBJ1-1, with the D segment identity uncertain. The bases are TGTGCCAGCAGTTACTCCTCCGGGAGCACTGAAGCTTTCTTT. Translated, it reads CASSYSSGSTEAFF.